These T cell receptor beta chains were read from a single sample in a study of identical twins. TCRdb recomputed calls from the 5' RACE reads with MiXCR, one row per CDR3 protein. The sample has around 480,000 distinct CDR3 sequences, 14% seen once. The same sample was also studied in work on yellow fever vaccine responses in identical twins.

The sequenced sample consisted of CD4+ T cells sorted from blood. These TCRs come from a young woman in good health. The CDR3 runs from the conserved cysteine through the conserved F or W. Each record gives: V gene, D gene, clone size, J gene, CDR3 protein, CDR3 DNA. A D gene is named only where the DNA matches it firmly. For some rows the clone size is stated as once, few or many, or as a class when expanded; others skip it.

v_call: TRBV27
d_call: TRBD1
clone_size: few
j_call: TRBJ2-5
cdr3_aa: CASSAQGPQETQYF
cdr3_nt: TGTGCCAGCAGTGCACAGGGGCCCCAAGAGACCCAGTACTTC

v_call: TRBV2
d_call: NA
clone_size: NA
j_call: TRBJ2-1
cdr3_aa: CASKAVNEQFF
cdr3_nt: TGTGCCAGCAAGGCGGTCAATGAGCAGTTCTTC

v_call: TRBV29-1
d_call: TRBD1
clone_size: few
j_call: TRBJ2-2
cdr3_aa: CSGDRGTGELFF
cdr3_nt: TGCAGCGGTGACAGGGGCACCGGGGAGCTGTTTTTT

v_call: TRBV5-1
d_call: TRBD1
clone_size: many
j_call: TRBJ1-5
cdr3_aa: CASTGGGQGASSSNQPQHF
cdr3_nt: TGCGCCAGCACCGGCGGAGGGCAGGGGGCTTCGTCCTCGAATCAGCCCCAGCATTTT

v_call: TRBV5-1
d_call: TRBD1
clone_size: many
j_call: TRBJ2-3
cdr3_aa: CASSDNRGSTDTQYF
cdr3_nt: TGCGCCAGCAGCGATAACAGGGGAAGCACAGATACGCAGTATTTT

v_call: TRBV28
d_call: NA
clone_size: NA
j_call: TRBJ1-2
cdr3_aa: CASSGFDNYYGYTF
cdr3_nt: TGTGCCAGCAGTGGATTCGACAACTACTATGGCTACACCTTC

v_call: TRBV7-2
d_call: TRBD2
clone_size: NA
j_call: TRBJ2-3
cdr3_aa: CASSPGAGLAGADTQYF
cdr3_nt: TGTGCCAGCAGCCCCGGCGCCGGACTAGCGGGAGCAGATACGCAGTATTTT

v_call: TRBV27
d_call: NA
clone_size: few
j_call: TRBJ2-3
cdr3_aa: CARKCFKIGRDTDTQYF
cdr3_nt: TGTGCCAGGAAGTGCTTTAAGATAGGCAGAGACACAGATACGCAGTATTTT

v_call: TRBV6-4
d_call: NA
clone_size: NA
j_call: TRBJ2-2
cdr3_aa: CASSEVQGLTGELFF
cdr3_nt: TGTGCCAGCAGTGAGGTTCAGGGCCTCACCGGGGAGCTGTTTTTT

v_call: TRBV30
d_call: TRBD1
clone_size: few
j_call: TRBJ2-7
cdr3_aa: CAWGRWDRVSYEQYF
cdr3_nt: TGTGCCTGGGGACGATGGGACAGGGTTTCCTACGAGCAGTACTTC

v_call: TRBV11-1
d_call: NA
clone_size: few
j_call: TRBJ2-1
cdr3_aa: CASRSQGLNEQFF
cdr3_nt: TGTGCCAGCAGATCACAGGGCTTGAATGAGCAGTTCTTC

v_call: TRBV3-1
d_call: NA
clone_size: NA
j_call: TRBJ1-1
cdr3_aa: CASSQYDTEAFF
cdr3_nt: TGTGCCAGCAGCCAGTACGACACTGAAGCTTTCTTT

v_call: TRBV27
d_call: NA
clone_size: NA
j_call: TRBJ2-2
cdr3_aa: CASSFFGQINTGELFF
cdr3_nt: TGTGCCAGCAGTTTTTTCGGACAGATAAACACCGGGGAGCTGTTTTTT

v_call: TRBV12-3/TRBV12-4
d_call: TRBD1
clone_size: many
j_call: TRBJ2-1
cdr3_aa: CASSKDRANEQFF
cdr3_nt: TGTGCCAGCAGTAAAGACAGGGCCAATGAGCAGTTCTTC

v_call: TRBV7-2
d_call: NA
clone_size: NA
j_call: TRBJ2-5
cdr3_aa: CASSPFGAQYF
cdr3_nt: TGTGCCAGCAGCCCCTTCGGGGCCCAGTACTTC